This TCR beta chain was found in a study of response to subunit inactivated influenza vaccine listed by TCRdb under 2018. At the level of the whole study: Deep quantitative T cell receptor repertoire profiling was used in the study to track responses to a trivalent subunit inactivated influenza vaccine.

Sample time point, as interpreted from the label and publication: more than 35 days after influenza vaccine administration. Receptor amplification or capture employed RT-PCR. The sequencer was an Illumina HiSeq 2500. TCRdb reworked the public reads: Q25 trimming with fastp, MiXCR clone assembly, productive beta chains retained. Each record represents a unique CDR3 protein, reported with the most common genes and DNA among its rows. In all, the sample holds about 480,000 distinct CDR3 sequences, and approximately 12% of those were seen once. Of the sample, 10% to 15% is held by the ten largest clones. This clonotype was seen repeatedly, ten times or more. This clone's antigen is unknown. Base qualities are not at hand, and no much larger clone is one base apart. V is clipped by 0 bases and J by 1 base, and the sequence between their germline boundaries is 10 bases long. CDR1 and CDR2 were assigned from the germline V gene as MNHEY and SVGAGI. Including cysteine and phenylalanine, the CDR3 has 15 amino acids. Only the CDR3 region is kept as DNA, spanning 45 bases read in frame from base 1.

Broad study findings and their caveats: The authors suggested that each seasonal influenza vaccination may recruit only a limited number of new T cells.

The sequence joins TRBV6-5 to TRBJ2-7, with the D call perhaps TRBD1 or TRBD2, each one matching 5 bases. The sample here was PBMCs from blood, taken 35 to 45 days after vaccination. The receptor was derived from a man between 45 and 60 years old who received an inactivated influenza vaccine. Donor details come from another sample of the same person, matched by shared clones. DNA sequence: TGTGCCAGCAGTTACTCCGGCTGGGGGTCCTACGAGCAGTACTTC. It encodes CASSYSGWGSYEQYF.